The entry below describes one T cell receptor beta chain. The antigen is undetermined. The sample comes from a study of chemoradiotherapy in HPV16-positive cancers. The study's findings and limits: For HPV16-positive patients, expanding HPV-responsive T cells associated with longer recurrence-free survival.

Sequenced by immunoSEQ multiplex PCR; TCRdb stores in-frame clones only, minus some. The sample holds several thousand clones, about 85% seen once. This specimen consisted of tumor tissue, obtained from a patient who underwent chemoradiotherapy. This sequence originates from a human donor with HPV-associated anogenital cancer.

CDR3 DNA: TGCGCCAGCAGATATGACAGGGGGCAGTCTGGCTACACCTTC. Translation gives CASRYDRGQSGYTF. The rearrangement joins TRBV5-1 to TRBJ1-2; 10 bases match TRBD1. The germline CDR1 and CDR2 sequences are SGHRS and YFSETQ. The CDR3 runs to 14 residues. V trimming: 5 bases; J trimming: 7 bases; junction bases outside the gene matches: 8.